These 10 T cell receptor beta chains share one sample of origin, sequenced in a study of shared clonotypes between healthy human individuals. TCRdb's copy holds only in-frame clones and misses some; the assay was immunoSEQ multiplex PCR. The sample has 2,500,000 or so clones; approximately 93% are singletons. What was sequenced was naive CD4+ T cells from PBMCs. Specified subset: CD45RA+ positively selected. These receptor sequences come from a man younger than 35 in good health. Some clones in this sample may be carry-over from other donors' samples.

The chain couples TRBV28 to TRBJ2-7; 11 bases are shared with TRBD2. V lost 4 bases, J lost 2 bases, and 7 bases stayed unmatched. Germline CDR1 is MDHEN and CDR2 is SYDVKM. This CDR3 has 16 residues. DNA of the CDR3: TGTGCCAGCAGTTCTTCTAGCGGGAGGAACACCTACGAGCAGTACTTC. Translated, it gives CASSSSSGRNTYEQYF. Full variable domain (outside the CDR3, taken from reference TRBV28 and TRBJ2-7): DVKVTQSSRYLVKRTGEKVFLECVQDMDHENMFWYRQDPGLGLRLIYFSYDVKMKEKGDIPEGYSVSREKKERFSLILESASTNQTSMYLCASSSSSGRNTYEQYFGPGTRLTVT.

This clone appeared once. This CDR3 reads CASSWTVTDTQYF. In nucleotides, the CDR3 is TGTGCCAGCAGCTGGACAGTCACAGATACGCAGTATTTT. The genes are TRBV7-6 and TRBJ2-3; TRBD1 might be the D (6 bases). Germline CDR1 is SGHVS and CDR2 is FNYEAQ. The CDR3 is 13 amino acids. The germline V and J ends were trimmed by 4 bases and 2 bases, with 7 bases remaining between them.

This rearrangement joins TRBV30 to TRBJ2-7; no definite D call. The germline CDR1 and CDR2 sequences are GTSNPN and SVGIG (reference sequence). Trimming took 3 bases from V and 4 from J, leaving 10 bases between them. This CDR3 is 12 amino acids long. This CDR3 reads CAWSLTEYEQYF. The CDR3 coding sequence is TGTGCCTGGAGCTTAACGGAGTACGAGCAGTACTTC.

V is TRBV5-6 and J is TRBJ1-2, with D tentatively TRBD1 (5 bases). Trimming removed 2 bases from V and 4 bases from J, with 15 bases in between. From germline, CDR1 is SGHDT and CDR2 YYEEEE. This CDR3 contains 15 residues. CDR3 sequence reads: CASSLYQGRGYGYTF. For the CDR3, the DNA is TGTGCCAGCAGCTTATACCAGGGTAGGGGCTATGGCTACACCTTC. The full variable domain, completed using reference TRBV5-6 and TRBJ1-2, is DAGVTQSPTHLIKTRGQQVTLRCSPKSGHDTVSWYQQALGQGPQFIFQYYEEEERQRGNFPDRFSGHQFPNYSSELNVNALLLGDSALYLCASSLYQGRGYGYTFGSGTRLTVV.

This chain uses TRBV7-8 with TRBJ2-7; no clear D gene. Trimming left V 0 bases short and J 4 bases short, with 13 bases between. Germline CDR1 is SGHVS and CDR2 is FQNEAQ. This CDR3 has 15 residues. CDR3 nucleotide sequence: TGTGCCAGCAGCTTAGCATTGGAAAGGGCGTACGAGCAGTACTTC. This encodes CASSLALERAYEQYF.

The chain couples TRBV5-1 to TRBJ1-3; 8 bases align to TRBD1. The CDR3 loop spans 15 amino acids. J gave up 4 bases and V 4 bases, and 7 bases lay outside the gene matches. Germline CDR1 is SGHRS and CDR2 is YFSETQ. The CDR3 coding sequence is TGCGCCAGCAGCCCTGGACAGGGTAGAGGAAACACCATATATTTT. As protein: CASSPGQGRGNTIYF.

The chain recombines TRBV15 with TRBJ1-1; weak D call: TRBD1 (5 bases). The CDR3 runs to 13 residues. From germline, CDR1 is LNHNV and CDR2 YYDKDF (reference sequence). The V gene lost 1 base and the J gene lost 7 bases, with 10 bases spanning the gap. CDR3 nucleotide sequence: TGTGCCACCAGCAGAGGGGGGGGTTATGAAGCTTTCTTT. Amino acid sequence: CATSRGGGYEAFF.

The rearrangement links TRBV28 to TRBJ2-2, with D maybe TRBD1 (5 bases). Germline V lookup: CDR1 MDHEN, CDR2 SYDVKM. The CDR3 runs 14 residues. V gave up 2 bases and J gave up 7 bases, with 11 bases separating them. The CDR3 DNA is TGTGCCAGCAGTTTACTAGGGGTGGACGGGGAGCTGTTTTTT. This encodes CASSLLGVDGELFF.

The V gene is TRBV2, the J gene TRBJ2-1; either TRBD1 or TRBD2 may fit D (5 bases each). CDR1 and CDR2 (germline): SNHLY, FYNNEI. This CDR3 contains 12 residues. With 6 bases removed from V and 5 bases from J, the gap between germline ends came to 8 bases. The CDR3 bases are TGTGCCAGCAGCCGGGACGACAATGAGCAGTTCTTC. Its translation: CASSRDDNEQFF.

This clone was detected only once. Other DNA sequences of this sample code for an identical CDR3. The chain is built from TRBV18 and TRBJ2-1; TRBD2 matches 7 bases. The CDR3 extends over 13 amino acids. Germline V lookup: CDR1 KGHSH, CDR2 LQKENI. Unmatched junction bases numbered 2, after V lost 3 bases and J lost 6 bases. For the CDR3, the DNA is TGTGCCAGCTCACCGCTAGCGGCCAATGAGCAGTTCTTC. It encodes CASSPLAANEQFF.